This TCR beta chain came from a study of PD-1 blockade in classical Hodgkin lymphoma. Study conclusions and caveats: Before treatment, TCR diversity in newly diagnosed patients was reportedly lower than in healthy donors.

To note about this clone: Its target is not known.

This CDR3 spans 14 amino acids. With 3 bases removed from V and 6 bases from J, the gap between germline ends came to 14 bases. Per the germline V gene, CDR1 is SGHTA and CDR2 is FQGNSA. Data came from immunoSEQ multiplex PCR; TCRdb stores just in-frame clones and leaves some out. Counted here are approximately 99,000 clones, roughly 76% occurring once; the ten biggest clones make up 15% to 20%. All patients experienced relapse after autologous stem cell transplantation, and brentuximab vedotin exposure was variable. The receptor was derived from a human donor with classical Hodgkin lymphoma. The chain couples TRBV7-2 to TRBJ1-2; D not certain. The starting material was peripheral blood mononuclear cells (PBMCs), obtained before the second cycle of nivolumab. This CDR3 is CASSFGRRNNGYTF. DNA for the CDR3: TGTGCCAGCAGCTTTGGTCGCCGAAATAATGGCTACACCTTC.